The rows below give T cell receptor beta chains drawn from one sample of a study of T cells in Graves' hyperthyroidism and ophthalmopathy. Via MiXCR, TCRdb re-called the multiplex PCR reads, giving one row per CDR3 protein. The data hold some 350,000 distinct CDR3 sequences, with roughly 15% observed a single time. The sequencing input was blood. These receptors were collected from a woman between 55 and 75 years old with Graves' ophthalmopathy. CDR3s leave out the opening cysteine and the closing phenylalanine or tryptophan.

TRBV9,TRBJ2-2,ASSEPFGVGAGELF
TRBV3-1,TRBJ2-7,ASSTLAYEQY
TRBV2,TRBJ2-5,ASSVEIVETQY
TRBV20-1,TRBJ2-7,SASGASGTRISYEQY
TRBV12-3/TRBV12-4,TRBJ1-2,ASSLRGSGYGYT
TRBV9,TRBJ2-1,ASSTQPNNEQF
TRBV11-2,TRBJ2-5,ASSLARMGETQY
TRBV5-1,TRBJ2-7,ASSRGLDLYEQY
TRBV7-8,TRBJ2-7,ASSQSGRAPYEQY
TRBV28,TRBJ1-3,ASSFGGIRGNTIY
TRBV2,TRBJ2-5,ASSHLTGLETQY
TRBV3-1,TRBJ2-1,ASSRRDHNEQF
TRBV30,TRBJ1-5,AWSGQPNQPQH
TRBV6-1,TRBJ1-1,ASSVRDRGLRNTEAF
TRBV11-1,TRBJ2-3,ASRLSGRAPTDTQY
TRBV3-1,TRBJ2-3,ASSQGPWGMREIADTQY
TRBV30,TRBJ1-1,ACQGHPNTEAF
TRBV20-1,TRBJ2-7,SAREYLAGGNYEQY
TRBV12-3/TRBV12-4,TRBJ2-6,ASSPAFSGANVLT
TRBV27,TRBJ2-7,ASSLGRGYEQY
TRBV12-3/TRBV12-4,TRBJ2-7,ASSRSGTAAYEQY
TRBV5-1,TRBJ2-1,ASSSALREWGNEQF
TRBV9,TRBJ2-1,ASSVGAGGYNEQF
TRBV6-5,TRBJ2-1,ASSYSIAGGAHNEQF
TRBV4-1,TRBJ2-7,ASSQEGGALIYEQY
TRBV4-1,TRBJ2-5,ASSQARGQGETQY
TRBV11-1,TRBJ1-2,ASSPDRENYGYT
TRBV11-1,TRBJ2-7,ASSNAGPGGLYEQY
TRBV5-1,TRBJ2-3,ASSPLGVGSTDTQY
TRBV20-1,TRBJ1-3,SVTQGSNTIY
TRBV18,TRBJ1-2,ASSPPLAGVYGYT
TRBV4-1,TRBJ2-5,ASSQPSGRAGETQY
TRBV7-9,TRBJ2-5,ASSRGPAQETQY